This T cell receptor beta chain was obtained from a study of T-cell reconstitution after alpha-beta-depleted transplantation in children. The CDR3 is made up of 15 amino acids. V trimming: 4 bases; J trimming: 4 bases; junction bases outside the gene matches: 9. CDR1 is SEHNR, CDR2 FQNEAQ, per germline (reference sequence). During its preparation, the TCRbeta library received unique molecular identifiers. TCRdb recomputed calls from the PCR reads with MiXCR, one row per CDR3 protein. The sample consists of about 400,000 distinct CDR3 sequences, roughly 22% of them appearing once. The sample consisted of PBMCs from the stem cell graft donor, taken from the stem cell graft. The source is a human donor who donated a stem cell graft to a child with acute myeloid leukemia. This chain joins TRBV7-9 and TRBJ2-5, with 7 bases matching TRBD1. CDR3 protein: CASSSRGRGRETQYF. The CDR3 bases are TGTGCCAGCAGCTCCCGCGGAAGGGGGCGAGAGACCCAGTACTTC. The full variable domain, rest sourced from reference TRBV7-9 and TRBJ2-5, is DTGVSQNPRHKITKRGQNVTFRCDPISEHNRLYWYRQTLGQGPEFLTYFQNEAQLEKSRLLSDRFSAERPKGSFSTLEIQRTEQGDSAMYLCASSSRGRGRETQYFGPGTRLLVL.